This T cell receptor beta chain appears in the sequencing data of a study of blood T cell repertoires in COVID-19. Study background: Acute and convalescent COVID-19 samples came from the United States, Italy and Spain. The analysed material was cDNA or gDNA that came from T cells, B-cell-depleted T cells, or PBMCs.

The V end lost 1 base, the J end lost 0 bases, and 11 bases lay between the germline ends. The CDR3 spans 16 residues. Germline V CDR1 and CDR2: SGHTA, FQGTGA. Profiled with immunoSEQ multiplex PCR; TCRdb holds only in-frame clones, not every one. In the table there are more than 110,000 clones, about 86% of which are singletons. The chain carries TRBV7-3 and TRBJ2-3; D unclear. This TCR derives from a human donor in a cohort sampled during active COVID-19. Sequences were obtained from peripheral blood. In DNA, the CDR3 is TGTGCCAGCAGCTTAAAGTGGAGTCCTAGCACAGATACGCAGTATTTT. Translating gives CASSLKWSPSTDTQYF.